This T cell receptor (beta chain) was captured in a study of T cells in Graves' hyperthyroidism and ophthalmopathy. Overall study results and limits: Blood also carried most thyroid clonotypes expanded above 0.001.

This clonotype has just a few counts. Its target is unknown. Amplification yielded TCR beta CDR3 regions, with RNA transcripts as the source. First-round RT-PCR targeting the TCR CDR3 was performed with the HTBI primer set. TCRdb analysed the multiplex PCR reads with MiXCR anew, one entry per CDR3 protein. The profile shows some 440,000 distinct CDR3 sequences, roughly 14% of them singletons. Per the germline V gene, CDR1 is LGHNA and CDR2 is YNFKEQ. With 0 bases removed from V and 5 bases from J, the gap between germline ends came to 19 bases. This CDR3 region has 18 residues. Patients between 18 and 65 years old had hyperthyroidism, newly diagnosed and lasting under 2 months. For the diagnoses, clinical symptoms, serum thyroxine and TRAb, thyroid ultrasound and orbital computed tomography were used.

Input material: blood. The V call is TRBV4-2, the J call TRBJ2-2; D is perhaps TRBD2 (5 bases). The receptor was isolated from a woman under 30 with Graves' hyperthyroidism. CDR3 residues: CASSQERVLGSVTGELFF. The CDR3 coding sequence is TGTGCCAGCAGCCAAGAACGTGTACTAGGCTCGGTGACCGGGGAGCTGTTTTTT.